A single sample is the source of the 17 T cell receptor beta chains below, sequenced in a study of graft-versus-host responses after intestinal transplantation. Profiled with immunoSEQ multiplex PCR; TCRdb holds only in-frame clones, not every one. The repertoire has about 64,000 clones, over 85% of them found once; the top ten carry approximately 6.3%. This sample comprised bone marrow, obtained roughly 110 weeks after intestinal transplantation. The receptors derive from a human patient who received an intestinal transplant, so some T cells may come from the graft donor.

The chain couples TRBV10-3 to TRBJ1-1, with D possibly being TRBD1 (6 bases). V was shortened by 8 bases and J by 4 bases, with 8 bases between the two germline ends. This CDR3 spans 11 amino acids. CDR1 is ENHRY, CDR2 SYGVKD, per germline. CDR3 sequence: CAILGGTEAFF. In DNA form, the CDR3 reads TGTGCCATCCTAGGGGGCACTGAAGCTTTCTTT.

The chain has TRBV4-1 and TRBJ2-3, with D possibly TRBD1 on 5 matching bases. Trimming shortened V by 5 bases and J by 4 bases, and 31 bases separated the two germline ends. Germline CDR1 reads MGHRA; CDR2 reads YSYEKL. The CDR3 spans 20 residues. DNA of the CDR3: TGCGCCAGCAGCTCATTCCCCATAGAGACAGCCCTCGACCGTGCAGATACGCAGTATTTT. This codes for CASSSFPIETALDRADTQYF.

The chain links TRBV9 to TRBJ2-1; no definite D call. Trimming shortened V by 3 bases and J by 2 bases, and 12 bases separated the two germline ends. CDR1 and CDR2 from the germline V gene are SGDLS and YYNGEE. This CDR3 has 15 residues. The CDR3 protein is CASSEDGETYNEQFF. DNA for the CDR3: TGTGCCAGCAGCGAGGACGGCGAGACCTACAATGAGCAGTTCTTC.

The DNA of the CDR3 is TGTGCCAGCACATCTCGGGCGGGAGCCGGGGAGACCCAGTACTTC. Translating it yields CASTSRAGAGETQYF. The gene calls are TRBV5-6 and TRBJ2-5, with 7 bases identical to TRBD2. This CDR3 comprises 15 residues. The V segment lost 6 bases and the J segment 5 bases; nucleotides outside the gene matches: 13. Germline V CDR1 and CDR2: SGHDT, YYEEEE.

The chain has TRBV7-3 and TRBJ1-1; 12 nucleotides match TRBD1. Germline CDR1 and CDR2: SGHTA and FQGTGA. The CDR3 loop spans 14 amino acids. Trimming at V came to 5 bases and at J to 10 bases, leaving 8 bases not matched to a gene. The CDR3 protein is CASSASGTGGTAFF. DNA of the CDR3: TGTGCCAGCAGCGCAAGTGGGACAGGGGGCACAGCTTTCTTT.

V and J are TRBV27 and TRBJ2-5; possibly TRBD1 for D (5 bases). With the DNA end fitting TRBJ2-7 better, the J assignment may be wrong. Germline loops: CDR1 MNHEY, CDR2 SMNVEV (reference sequence). CDR3 length: 13 amino acids. In DNA form, the CDR3 reads TGTGCCAGCAGACGCCCCTCAACAGGCGAGCAGTACTTC. Its translation: CASRRPSTGEQYF.

The chain recombines TRBV11-2 with TRBJ2-7; the D gene is possibly TRBD1 (5 bases). Germline values: CDR1 SGHAT, CDR2 FQNNGV. V was trimmed by 3 bases and J by 2 bases, leaving 14 bases between them. The CDR3 has 15 amino acids. The chain's CDR3 is CASSFDRTFPYEQYF. Here the CDR3 DNA reads TGTGCCAGCAGCTTTGACAGAACCTTCCCCTACGAGCAGTACTTC. Full variable domain (remainder filled in from reference TRBV11-2 and TRBJ2-7): EAGVAQSPRYKIIEKRQSVAFWCNPISGHATLYWYQQILGQGPKLLIQFQNNGVVDDSQLPKDRFSAERLKGVDSTLKIQPAKLEDSAVYLCASSFDRTFPYEQYFGPGTRLTVT.

This chain's CDR3 is CASSLTGLLADEQFF. DNA for the CDR3: TGTGCCAGCAGTTTAACGGGACTCCTCGCGGATGAGCAGTTCTTC. The chain carries TRBV27 and TRBJ2-1; weak D call: TRBD2 (6 bases). This CDR3 has 15 residues. V was pared by 2 bases and J by 8 bases, with 16 bases between. Looked up from germline, CDR1 is MNHEY and CDR2 is SMNVEV (reference sequence).

The rearrangement links TRBV9 to TRBJ2-2; possible D gene TRBD1, 6 bases. Trimming stripped 0 bases from V and 6 bases from J, with 12 bases between. The germline CDR1 and CDR2 sequences are SGDLS and YYNGEE. The CDR3 consists of 15 residues. The CDR3 DNA reads as TGTGCCAGCAGCGTAGACCCGGGACATTCCGGGGAGCTGTTTTTT. This encodes CASSVDPGHSGELFF.

This sequence joins TRBV5-4 and TRBJ1-1; TRBD1 aligns across 9 bases. V trimming: 4 bases; J trimming: 1 base; junction bases outside the gene matches: 2. The CDR3 sequence is 14 residues long. Germline V lookup: CDR1 SGHNT, CDR2 YYREEE (reference sequence). The CDR3 DNA is TGTGCCAGCAGCCAGACAGGGGGGAACACTGAAGCTTTCTTT. Residues: CASSQTGGNTEAFF.

The J gene is TRBJ2-3, the V gene TRBV5-6; 7 nucleotides line up with TRBD2. The length of the CDR3 is 16 residues. V gave up 3 bases and J gave up 4 bases; unmatched junction bases: 11. Germline lookup yields CDR1 SGHDT and CDR2 YYEEEE. CDR3 bases: TGTGCCAGCAGCTCGTTTGGGCTAGCGGTTGCAGATACGCAGTATTTT. It encodes CASSSFGLAVADTQYF.

The chain has TRBV7-6 and TRBJ1-3, with unresolved D. CDR1 is SGHVS and CDR2 is FNYEAQ in the germline V gene. The ends were cut back, 1 base at V and 0 bases at J, with 7 bases in the middle. The CDR3 extends over 15 amino acids. Written as DNA, the CDR3 is TGTGCCAGCAGCTTAGGTGAAAGCTCTGGAAACACCATATATTTT. As protein: CASSLGESSGNTIYF. The complete variable domain, with remaining parts taken from reference TRBV7-6 and TRBJ1-3, reads GAGVSQSPRYKVTKRGQDVALRCDPISGHVSLYWYRQALGQGPEFLTYFNYEAQQDKSGLPNDRFSAERPEGSISTLTIQRTEQRDSAMYRCASSLGESSGNTIYFGEGSWLTVV.

V usage is TRBV10-3 and J usage is TRBJ2-3; no firm D call. This CDR3 is 16 amino acids long. V lost 2 bases and J 2 bases, leaving 14 bases between the germline ends. Germline V lookup: CDR1 ENHRY, CDR2 SYGVKD. DNA of the CDR3: TGTGCCATCAGTGAGGGTAAAAACTACCACACAGATACGCAGTATTTT. Translation: CAISEGKNYHTDTQYF.

This rearrangement joins TRBV28 to TRBJ2-6, with D unclear. Germline values: CDR1 MDHEN, CDR2 SYDVKM. Trimming left V 5 bases short and J 1 base short, with 15 bases between. The CDR3 runs to 17 residues. CDR3 sequence reads: CASSRPTALSGANVLTF. CDR3 in DNA: TGTGCCAGCAGTCGCCCTACAGCGCTTTCTGGGGCCAACGTCCTGACTTTC.

The gene calls are TRBV6-6 and TRBJ2-1; 7 bases map to TRBD1. This CDR3 spans 14 amino acids. With 2 bases clipped from V and 8 bases from J, the junction kept 6 bases outside the gene matches. Per the germline V gene, CDR1 is MNHNY and CDR2 is SVGAGI (reference sequence). CDR3 sequence: CASSYRGQGDEQFF. The CDR3 DNA sequence: TGTGCCAGCAGTTACAGGGGGCAGGGAGATGAGCAGTTCTTC.

The rearrangement joins TRBV6-5 to TRBJ2-7; D is undetermined. Germline V gene lookup returns CDR1 MNHEY and CDR2 SVGAGI. This CDR3 contains 14 residues. V gave up 5 bases and J gave up 3 bases, with 14 bases separating them. CDR3 residues: CASSEGWAIYEQYF. DNA for the CDR3: TGTGCCAGCAGTGAAGGGTGGGCGATCTACGAGCAGTACTTC.

This chain links TRBV30 with TRBJ1-6, with a tentative D call TRBD1 (5 bases). V shed 3 bases and J shed 9 bases, with 18 bases lying between them. The CDR3 consists of 15 residues. Germline V gives CDR1 GTSNPN, CDR2 SVGIG (reference sequence). CDR3 in amino acids: CAWSVTDSYLSPLHF. Written as DNA, the CDR3 is TGTGCCTGGAGCGTGACAGACAGTTACCTTTCACCCCTCCACTTT.